The rows below give T cell receptor beta chains drawn from one sample of a study of blood T cell repertoires in COVID-19. The protocol was immunoSEQ multiplex PCR, while the TCRdb copy is restricted to in-frame clones and leaves out a portion. The table records 130,000 to 150,000 clones, roughly 90% of them present only once. The sample consisted of peripheral blood. The receptor set was obtained from a human donor in a cohort sampled during active COVID-19. The CDR3 runs from the conserved cysteine through the conserved F or W. Each record gives: J gene, D gene, V gene, clone size, CDR3 protein, CDR3 DNA. A D gene is named only where the DNA matches it firmly. Clone size is shown for a subset of rows, as once, few, many or a class of expanded clone.

>TRBJ1-2|-|TRBV5-1|-
CASSLDTASNYGYTF
TGCGCCAGCAGCTTGGATACAGCCTCTAACTATGGCTACACCTTC
>TRBJ2-7|TRBD2|TRBV20-1|-
CSASKSGGARYEQYF
TGCAGTGCTAGTAAGAGCGGGGGGGCGAGATACGAGCAGTACTTC
>TRBJ2-7|-|TRBV28|-
CASSLAGYPYEQYF
TGTGCCAGCAGTTTAGCAGGCTACCCCTACGAGCAGTACTTC
>TRBJ2-1|-|TRBV28|-
CASTPGDSVADEQFF
TGTGCCAGCACCCCGGGGGACTCCGTAGCCGATGAGCAGTTCTTC
>TRBJ2-1|TRBD2|TRBV27|-
CASSFSGGPRYNEQFF
TGTGCCAGCAGTTTTAGCGGGGGCCCTAGATACAATGAGCAGTTCTTC
>TRBJ1-1|-|TRBV5-1|few
CASSLAGGNTEAFF
TGCGCCAGCAGCTTGGCCGGGGGGAACACTGAAGCTTTCTTT
>TRBJ1-6|-|TRBV6-1|-
CASSEAGHRNSPLHF
TGTGCCAGCAGTGAAGCAGGACACCGAAATTCACCCCTCCACTTT
>TRBJ1-2|-|TRBV5-1|-
CASSSDSVDGYTF
TGCGCCAGCAGCTCGGACAGTGTCGATGGCTACACCTTC
>TRBJ2-4|TRBD2|TRBV18|-
CASSPRVAGVQNIQYF
TGTGCCAGCTCACCACGGGTAGCGGGAGTGCAAAACATTCAGTACTTC
>TRBJ1-1|-|TRBV7-2|-
CASSPSPTPGAEAFF
TGTGCCAGCAGCCCCAGCCCGACGCCGGGTGCTGAAGCTTTCTTT
>TRBJ1-4|-|TRBV7-8|once
CASSVRAGSEKLFF
TGTGCCAGCAGCGTGCGGGCCGGGAGTGAAAAACTGTTTTTT
>TRBJ1-1|TRBD1|TRBV2|-
CASNRGKNTEAFF
TGTGCCAGCAACAGGGGGAAGAACACTGAAGCTTTCTTT
>TRBJ1-2|-|TRBV30|-
CAWSGARGYTF
TGTGCCTGGAGTGGGGCTCGAGGCTACACCTTC
>TRBJ1-5|-|TRBV6-5|-
CASSSDRSNQPQHF
TGTGCCAGCAGCTCAGACAGAAGCAATCAGCCCCAGCATTTT
>TRBJ2-1|TRBD2|TRBV27|-
CASSFGTSGRNEQFF
TGTGCCAGCAGTTTTGGGACTAGCGGGCGGAATGAGCAGTTCTTC
>TRBJ1-1|TRBD1|TRBV18|-
CASSLGTGANTEAFF
TGTGCCAGCTCACTAGGGACAGGGGCGAACACTGAAGCTTTCTTT
>TRBJ2-7|TRBD2|TRBV7-8|few
CASSLAGGPHEQYF
TGTGCCAGCAGCCTAGCGGGAGGGCCCCACGAGCAGTACTTC
>TRBJ1-1|TRBD1|TRBV5-1|once
CASSWGQAGTEAFF
TGCGCCAGCAGCTGGGGACAGGCGGGCACTGAAGCTTTCTTT
>TRBJ1-1|-|TRBV4-3|few
CASRHGQTDTEAFF
TGCGCCAGCAGGCACGGACAAACTGACACTGAAGCTTTCTTT
>TRBJ2-7|-|TRBV5-3|-
CARSHQREQYF
TGTGCCAGAAGCCATCAGCGAGAGCAGTACTTC
>TRBJ2-2|TRBD1|TRBV5-1|-
CASSLDLDRDTGELFF
TGCGCCAGCAGCTTAGACCTAGACAGGGACACCGGGGAGCTGTTTTTT
>TRBJ2-7|-|TRBV27|-
CASRLTQGSYEQYF
TGTGCCAGCAGACTAACCCAGGGATCCTACGAGCAGTACTTC
>TRBJ2-3|TRBD2|TRBV7-2|-
CASSLGAPGTTVQDTQYF
TGTGCCAGCAGCTTAGGAGCGCCGGGGACTACAGTCCAAGATACGCAGTATTTT
>TRBJ2-3|-|TRBV10-3|-
CAISGTDTDTQYF
TGTGCCATCAGTGGGACAGACACAGATACGCAGTATTTT
>TRBJ2-1|-|TRBV20-1|-
CSASIGTLSSYNEQFF
TGCAGTGCTAGTATCGGGACTCTCTCCTCCTACAATGAGCAGTTCTTC
>TRBJ2-3|-|TRBV5-1|-
CASSVLREDTQYF
TGCGCCAGCAGCGTCCTAAGGGAGGATACGCAGTATTTT
>TRBJ2-1|-|TRBV19|-
CASSIVLANEQFF
TGTGCCAGTAGTATAGTGTTAGCCAATGAGCAGTTCTTC
>TRBJ1-5|-|TRBV11-2|-
CASSLDPGGQPQHF
TGTGCCAGCAGCTTAGATCCGGGGGGACAGCCCCAGCATTTT
>TRBJ2-3|TRBD2|TRBV14|-
CASSQDVRGGNTQYF
TGTGCCAGCAGCCAAGATGTCCGGGGGGGGAATACGCAGTATTTT
>TRBJ2-1|-|TRBV5-6|many
CASSHLAGNDEQFF
TGTGCCAGCAGCCATTTAGCAGGGAATGATGAGCAGTTCTTC
>TRBJ2-7|-|TRBV27|-
CASSFVSRTGNYEQYF
TGTGCCAGCAGTTTCGTTTCGAGGACGGGGAACTACGAGCAGTACTTC
>TRBJ1-6|TRBD1|TRBV28|few
CASSYDRAKDSRNSPLHF
TGTGCCAGCAGCTACGACAGGGCCAAGGATTCGAGAAATTCACCCCTCCACTTT
>TRBJ2-7|TRBD2|TRBV15|once
CATSRDVSSGGTYEQYF
TGTGCCACCAGCAGAGATGTCTCTAGCGGGGGGACCTACGAGCAGTACTTC
>TRBJ1-1|TRBD1|TRBV28|-
CASSFQGGVGTEAFF
TGTGCCAGCAGTTTCCAGGGGGGTGTCGGCACTGAAGCTTTCTTT
>TRBJ2-3|TRBD2|TRBV7-2|-
CASSLGTNTDTQYF
TGTGCCAGCAGTCTCGGGACTAACACAGATACGCAGTATTTT
>TRBJ2-2|TRBD2|TRBV7-8|-
CASRQGLAGGLGGELFF
TGTGCCAGCAGACAGGGACTAGCGGGAGGGTTAGGCGGGGAGCTGTTTTTT
>TRBJ2-5|TRBD1|TRBV7-3|-
CASSPGQGALRYF
TGTGCCAGCAGCCCCGGACAGGGGGCGCTACGGTACTTC
>TRBJ1-5|-|TRBV18|-
CASSPNRDEAQHF
TGTGCCAGCTCACCCAACAGGGATGAGGCCCAGCATTTT
>TRBJ2-7|TRBD1|TRBV4-2|-
CASSQVLLRDRAYEQYF
TGTGCCAGCAGCCAAGTGCTTCTCCGGGACAGGGCCTACGAGCAGTACTTC
>TRBJ1-2|TRBD1|TRBV7-9|-
CASSFGQDYGYTF
TGTGCCAGCAGCTTCGGACAGGACTATGGCTACACCTTC
>TRBJ2-7|TRBD1|TRBV6-2/TRBV6-3|-
CASSTTSSPGTVSYEQYF
TGTGCCAGCAGTACGACTTCCTCTCCCGGGACAGTCTCCTACGAGCAGTACTTC
>TRBJ1-3|TRBD1|TRBV7-6|-
CASSRTGPGNTIYF
TGTGCCAGCAGCCGGACAGGGCCTGGAAACACCATATATTTT
>TRBJ2-1|-|TRBV6-6|-
CASSPWGGQVNEQFF
TGTGCCAGCTCCCCTTGGGGGGGGCAGGTCAATGAGCAGTTCTTC
>TRBJ1-1|TRBD1|TRBV30|-
CAWSGTGIEAFF
TGTGCCTGGAGTGGGACAGGAATTGAAGCTTTCTTT
>TRBJ1-6|TRBD1|TRBV7-2|-
CASSANLPGQGNSPLHF
TGTGCCAGCAGCGCCAACTTACCAGGACAGGGTAATTCACCCCTCCACTTT
>TRBJ2-3|TRBD2|TRBV7-2|-
CASSLGTSGDSTDTQYF
TGTGCCAGCAGCTTAGGGACTAGCGGGGATAGCACAGATACGCAGTATTTT
>TRBJ2-2|TRBD1|TRBV11-3|once
CASSLETGAVTGELFF
TGTGCCAGCAGCTTAGAGACAGGGGCTGTGACCGGGGAGCTGTTTTTT
>TRBJ2-3|TRBD2|TRBV24-1|once
CATSDQAGGTDTQYF
TGTGCCACCAGTGACCAAGCGGGGGGTACAGATACGCAGTATTTT
>TRBJ2-5|TRBD2|TRBV20-1|-
CSASNPSGGIQETQYF
TGCAGTGCTAGTAATCCTAGCGGGGGGATCCAAGAGACCCAGTACTTC
>TRBJ2-2|-|TRBV11-3|-
CASSLGPGELFF
TGTGCCAGCAGCCTCGGTCCCGGGGAGCTGTTTTTT
>TRBJ1-5|-|TRBV2|few
CASNIAYSNQPQHF
TGTGCCAGCAATATAGCGTATAGCAATCAGCCCCAGCATTTT
>TRBJ2-1|TRBD2|TRBV18|-
CASSPLQLAASGNEQFF
TGTGCCAGCTCACCACTCCAACTAGCGGCCTCGGGCAATGAGCAGTTCTTC
>TRBJ1-1|-|TRBV5-1|-
CASSLLRDTRNTEAFF
TGCGCCAGCAGCTTGCTCCGGGACACTAGGAACACTGAAGCTTTCTTT
>TRBJ2-3|-|TRBV18|-
CASSPPRPTGDTQYF
TGTGCCAGCTCACCACCTCGGCCTACAGGAGATACGCAGTATTTT
>TRBJ2-5|TRBD2|TRBV7-8|-
CASSLATSGRAVETQYF
TGTGCCAGCAGCTTAGCGACTAGCGGGAGGGCCGTGGAGACCCAGTACTTC